This T cell receptor beta chain was retrieved from a study of cytomegalovirus exposure and HLA in healthy donors. As for the study in general: Prior work identified 120 million or so unique TCR beta sequences in 150 million to 200 million T cells. The study's early data release held about 85 million unique TCRs from HLA-typed donors.

This clone was observed once. What it recognizes is unknown. Looked up from germline, CDR1 is MDHEN and CDR2 is SYDVKM. CDR3 size: 16 residues. Trimming at V came to 6 bases and at J to 0 bases, leaving 6 bases not matched to a gene. The PCR used 60 Vbeta and 13 Jbeta primers. Assay used: immunoSEQ multiplex PCR; TCRdb lists only in-frame clones, some missing. The table has approximately 79,000 clones, approximately 69% seen once. Regarding the study as a whole: Later work associated around 18,000 TCR beta sequences with HLA alleles at 0.05 false discovery rate.

The TCR comes from a man aged 40-49 years in good health and CMV-seropositive. The sample was PBMCs. The chain is built from TRBV28 and TRBJ2-1; 9 bases are shared with TRBD2. The CDR3 nucleotides are TGTGCCAGCAGCCAGACAGCGGGGGGCTCCTACAATGAGCAGTTCTTC. It specifies CASSQTAGGSYNEQFF. The full variable domain, completed using reference TRBV28 and TRBJ2-1, is DVKVTQSSRYLVKRTGEKVFLECVQDMDHENMFWYRQDPGLGLRLIYFSYDVKMKEKGDIPEGYSVSREKKERFSLILESASTNQTSMYLCASSQTAGGSYNEQFFGPGTRLTVL.